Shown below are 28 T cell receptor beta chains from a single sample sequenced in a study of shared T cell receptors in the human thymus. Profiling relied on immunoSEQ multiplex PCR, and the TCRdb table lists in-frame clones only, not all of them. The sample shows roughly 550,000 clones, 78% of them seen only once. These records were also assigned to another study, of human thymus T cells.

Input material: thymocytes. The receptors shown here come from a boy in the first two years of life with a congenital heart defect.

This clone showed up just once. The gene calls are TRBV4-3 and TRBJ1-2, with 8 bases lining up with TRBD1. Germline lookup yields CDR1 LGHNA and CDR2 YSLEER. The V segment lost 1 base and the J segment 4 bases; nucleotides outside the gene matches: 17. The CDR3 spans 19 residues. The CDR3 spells CASSQGKPGQAVRIYGYTF. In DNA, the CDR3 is TGCGCCAGCAGCCAAGGGAAACCGGGACAGGCGGTGAGGATCTATGGCTACACCTTC.

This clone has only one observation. As DNA, the CDR3 is TGTGCCAGGGAGGGTAGCTGCTCCTACGAGCAGTACTTC. Translating gives CAREGSCSYEQYF. The chain carries TRBV4-2 and TRBJ2-7, with D perhaps matching TRBD2 (6 bases). The CDR3 sequence is 13 residues long. The germline V gene has CDR1 LGHNA and CDR2 YNFKEQ. The V and J ends lost 9 bases and 0 bases respectively, with 12 bases between them.

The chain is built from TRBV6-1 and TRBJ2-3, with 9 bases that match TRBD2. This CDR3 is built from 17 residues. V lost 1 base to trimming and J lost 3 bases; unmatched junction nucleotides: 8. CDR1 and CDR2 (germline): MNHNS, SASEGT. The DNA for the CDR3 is TGTGCCAGCAGTGAAGAGGTTCTAGCGGGATGGACAGATACGCAGTATTTT. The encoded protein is CASSEEVLAGWTDTQYF.

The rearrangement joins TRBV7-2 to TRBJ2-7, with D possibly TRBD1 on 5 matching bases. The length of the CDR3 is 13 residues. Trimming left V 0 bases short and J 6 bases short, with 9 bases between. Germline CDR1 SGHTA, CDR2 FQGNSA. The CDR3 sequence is CASSLASGAEQYF. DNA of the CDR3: TGTGCCAGCAGCTTAGCATCTGGGGCCGAGCAGTACTTC.

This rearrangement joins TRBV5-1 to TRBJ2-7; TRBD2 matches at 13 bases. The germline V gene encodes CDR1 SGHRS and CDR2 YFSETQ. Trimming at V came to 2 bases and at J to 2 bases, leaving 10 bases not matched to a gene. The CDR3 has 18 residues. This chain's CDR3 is CASSFRTSGRVGPYEQYF. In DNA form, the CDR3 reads TGCGCCAGCAGCTTTCGAACTAGCGGGAGGGTGGGACCCTACGAGCAGTACTTC.

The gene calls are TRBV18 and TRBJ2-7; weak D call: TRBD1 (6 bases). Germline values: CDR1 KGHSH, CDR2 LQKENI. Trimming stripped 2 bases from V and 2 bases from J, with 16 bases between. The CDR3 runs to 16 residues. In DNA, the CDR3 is TGTGCCAGCTCACCAGACCACGAACAGGGCCCCTACGAGCAGTACTTC. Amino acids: CASSPDHEQGPYEQYF.

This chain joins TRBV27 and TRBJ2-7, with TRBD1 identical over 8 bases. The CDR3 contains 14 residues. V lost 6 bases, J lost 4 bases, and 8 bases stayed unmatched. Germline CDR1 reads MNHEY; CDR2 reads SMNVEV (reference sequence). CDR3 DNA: TGTGCCAGCAGCTACAGGGGGTTCCGATACGAGCAGTACTTC. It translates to CASSYRGFRYEQYF.

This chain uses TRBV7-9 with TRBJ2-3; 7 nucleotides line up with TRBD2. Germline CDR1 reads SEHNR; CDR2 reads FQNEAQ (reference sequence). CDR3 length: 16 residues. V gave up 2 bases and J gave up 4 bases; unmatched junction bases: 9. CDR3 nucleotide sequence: TGTGCCAGCAGCTTAAGCTGGGAGGGCCTCCCAGATACGCAGTATTTT. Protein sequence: CASSLSWEGLPDTQYF. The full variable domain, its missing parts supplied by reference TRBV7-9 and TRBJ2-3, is DTGVSQNPRHKITKRGQNVTFRCDPISEHNRLYWYRQTLGQGPEFLTYFQNEAQLEKSRLLSDRFSAERPKGSFSTLEIQRTEQGDSAMYLCASSLSWEGLPDTQYFGPGTRLTVL.

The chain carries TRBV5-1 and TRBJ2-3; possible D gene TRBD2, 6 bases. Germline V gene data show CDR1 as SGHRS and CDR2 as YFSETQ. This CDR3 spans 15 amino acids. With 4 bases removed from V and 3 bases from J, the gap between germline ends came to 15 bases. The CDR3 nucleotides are TGCGCCAGCAGCCCCCTAGAGACTAGGACAGATACGCAGTATTTT. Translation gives CASSPLETRTDTQYF.

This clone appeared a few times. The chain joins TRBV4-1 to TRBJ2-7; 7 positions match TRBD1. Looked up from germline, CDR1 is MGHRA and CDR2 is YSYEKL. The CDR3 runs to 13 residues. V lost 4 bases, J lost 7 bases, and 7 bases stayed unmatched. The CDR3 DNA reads TGCGCCAGCAGCCGTGAGACAGGGCCGGAGCAGTACTTC. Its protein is CASSRETGPEQYF.

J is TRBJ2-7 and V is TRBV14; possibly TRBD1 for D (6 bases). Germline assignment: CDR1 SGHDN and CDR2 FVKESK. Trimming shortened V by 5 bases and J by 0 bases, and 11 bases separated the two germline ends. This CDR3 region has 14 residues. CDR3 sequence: CASSERGSSYEQYF. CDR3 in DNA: TGTGCCAGCAGCGAAAGGGGGTCCTCCTACGAGCAGTACTTC.

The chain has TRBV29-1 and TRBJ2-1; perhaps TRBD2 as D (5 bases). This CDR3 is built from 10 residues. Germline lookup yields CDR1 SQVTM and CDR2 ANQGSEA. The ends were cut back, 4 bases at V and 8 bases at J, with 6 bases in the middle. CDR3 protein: CSVAGDEQFF. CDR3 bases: TGCAGCGTTGCCGGGGATGAGCAGTTCTTC.

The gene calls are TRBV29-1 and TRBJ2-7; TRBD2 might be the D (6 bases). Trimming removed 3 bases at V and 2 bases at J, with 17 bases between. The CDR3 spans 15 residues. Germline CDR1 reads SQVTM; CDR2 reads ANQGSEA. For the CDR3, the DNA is TGCAGCGTTGAGTCCCCTCGGGGGACCACCTACGAGCAGTACTTC. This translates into CSVESPRGTTYEQYF.

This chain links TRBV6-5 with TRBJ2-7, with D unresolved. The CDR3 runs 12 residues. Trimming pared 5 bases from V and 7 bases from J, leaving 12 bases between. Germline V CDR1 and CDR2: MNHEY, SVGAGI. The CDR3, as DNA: TGTGCCAGCAGTAAATTCAATCGGGAGCAGTACTTC. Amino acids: CASSKFNREQYF.

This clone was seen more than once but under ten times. In nucleotides, the CDR3 is TGTGCCAGTAGTTTTGAGGGGGCTGGAAACACCATATATTTT. The encoded protein is CASSFEGAGNTIYF. V usage is TRBV19 and J usage is TRBJ1-3; maybe TRBD1 (6 bases). Germline CDR1 and CDR2: LNHDA and SQIVND (reference sequence). Trimming took 5 bases from V and 2 from J, leaving 10 bases between them. The CDR3 totals 14 residues.

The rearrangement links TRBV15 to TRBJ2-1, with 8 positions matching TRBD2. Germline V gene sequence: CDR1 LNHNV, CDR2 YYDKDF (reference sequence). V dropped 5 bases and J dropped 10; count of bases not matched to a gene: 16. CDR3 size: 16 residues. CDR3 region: CATSSHPELAAEEQFF. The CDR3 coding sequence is TGTGCCACCAGCTCCCACCCTGAACTAGCGGCAGAGGAGCAGTTCTTC.

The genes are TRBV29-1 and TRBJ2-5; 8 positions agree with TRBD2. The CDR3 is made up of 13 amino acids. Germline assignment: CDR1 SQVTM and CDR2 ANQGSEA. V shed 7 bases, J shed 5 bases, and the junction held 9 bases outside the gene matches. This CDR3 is CSDLSPGGETQYF. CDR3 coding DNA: TGCAGCGACCTTAGCCCGGGGGGGGAGACCCAGTACTTC.

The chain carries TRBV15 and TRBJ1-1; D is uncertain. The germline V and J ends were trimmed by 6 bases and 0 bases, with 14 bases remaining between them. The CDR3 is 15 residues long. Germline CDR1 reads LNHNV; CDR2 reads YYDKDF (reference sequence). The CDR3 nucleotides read TGTGCCACCAGGGTCGGGAGTTCTCTGAACACTGAAGCTTTCTTT. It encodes CATRVGSSLNTEAFF.

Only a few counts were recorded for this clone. CDR3 nucleotides: TGCGCCAGCAGCCGGGGACAGGGGGCGAGTTATGGCTACACCTTC. This translates into CASSRGQGASYGYTF. This chain links TRBV4-1 with TRBJ1-2; TRBD1 aligns across 12 bases. Germline trimming cut 4 bases from V and 5 bases from J; bases unmatched to any gene: 5. There are 15 residues in the CDR3. Germline assignment: CDR1 MGHRA and CDR2 YSYEKL.

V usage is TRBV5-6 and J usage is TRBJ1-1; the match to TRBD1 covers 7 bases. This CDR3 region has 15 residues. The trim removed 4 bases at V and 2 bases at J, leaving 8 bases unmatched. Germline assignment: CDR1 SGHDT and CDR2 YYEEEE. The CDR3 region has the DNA TGTGCCAGCAGCGAATGGACAGGAGATAACACTGAAGCTTTCTTT. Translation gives CASSEWTGDNTEAFF.

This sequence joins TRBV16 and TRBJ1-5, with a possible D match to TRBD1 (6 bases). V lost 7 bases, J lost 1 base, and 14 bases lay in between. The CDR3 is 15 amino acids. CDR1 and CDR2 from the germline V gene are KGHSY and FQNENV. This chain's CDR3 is CASTLWTESNQPQHF. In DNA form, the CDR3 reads TGTGCCAGCACCTTATGGACAGAGAGCAATCAGCCCCAGCATTTT.

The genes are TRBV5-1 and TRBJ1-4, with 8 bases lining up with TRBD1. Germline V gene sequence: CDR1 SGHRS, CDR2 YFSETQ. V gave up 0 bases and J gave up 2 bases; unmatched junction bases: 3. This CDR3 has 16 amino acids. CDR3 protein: CASSLGQGRTNEKLFF. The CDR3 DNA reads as TGCGCCAGCAGCTTGGGACAGGGGCGTACTAATGAAAAACTGTTTTTT.

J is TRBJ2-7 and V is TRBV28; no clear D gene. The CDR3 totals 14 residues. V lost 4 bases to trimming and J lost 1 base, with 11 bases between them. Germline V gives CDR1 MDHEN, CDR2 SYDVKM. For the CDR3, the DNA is TGTGCCAGCAGTTCACTAACCCCTTCCTACGAGCAGTACTTC. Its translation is CASSSLTPSYEQYF.

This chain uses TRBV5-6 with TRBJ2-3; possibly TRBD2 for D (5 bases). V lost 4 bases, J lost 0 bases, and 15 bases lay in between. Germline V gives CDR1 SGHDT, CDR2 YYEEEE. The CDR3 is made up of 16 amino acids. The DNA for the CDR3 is TGTGCCAGCAGCCCAACTAGATCGCCTAGCACAGATACGCAGTATTTT. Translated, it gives CASSPTRSPSTDTQYF.

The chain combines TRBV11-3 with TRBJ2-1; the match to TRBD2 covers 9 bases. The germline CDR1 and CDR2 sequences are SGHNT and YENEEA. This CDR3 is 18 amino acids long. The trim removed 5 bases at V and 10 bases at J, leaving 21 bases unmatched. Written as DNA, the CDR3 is TGTGCCAGCAGCCTGAGAGGGAACCCTAGCGGGAAAGTTAGGGAGCAGTTCTTC. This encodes CASSLRGNPSGKVREQFF.

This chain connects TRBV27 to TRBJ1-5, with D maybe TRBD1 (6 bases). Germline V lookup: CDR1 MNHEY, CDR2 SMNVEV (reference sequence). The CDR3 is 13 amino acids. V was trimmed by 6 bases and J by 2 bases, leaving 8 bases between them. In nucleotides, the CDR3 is TGTGCCAGCAGACAGGGCGGCAATCAGCCCCAGCATTTT. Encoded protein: CASRQGGNQPQHF.

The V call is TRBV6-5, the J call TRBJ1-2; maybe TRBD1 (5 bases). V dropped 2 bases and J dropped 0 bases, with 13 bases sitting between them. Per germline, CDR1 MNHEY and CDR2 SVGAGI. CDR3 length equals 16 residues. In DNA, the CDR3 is TGTGCCAGCAGTTACACGGGGGGGGGAGCTAACTATGGCTACACCTTC. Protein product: CASSYTGGGANYGYTF.

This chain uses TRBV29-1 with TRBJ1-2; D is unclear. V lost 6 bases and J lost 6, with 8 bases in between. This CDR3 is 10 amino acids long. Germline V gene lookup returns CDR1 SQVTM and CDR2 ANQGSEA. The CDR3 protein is CSVSVDGYTF. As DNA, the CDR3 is TGCAGCGTCTCAGTGGATGGCTACACCTTC. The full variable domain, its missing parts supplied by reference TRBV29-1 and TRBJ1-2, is SAVISQKPSRDICQRGTSLTIQCQVDSQVTMMFWYRQQPGQSLTLIATANQGSEATYESGFVIDKFPISRPNLTFSTLTVSNMSPEDSSIYLCSVSVDGYTFGSGTRLTVV.